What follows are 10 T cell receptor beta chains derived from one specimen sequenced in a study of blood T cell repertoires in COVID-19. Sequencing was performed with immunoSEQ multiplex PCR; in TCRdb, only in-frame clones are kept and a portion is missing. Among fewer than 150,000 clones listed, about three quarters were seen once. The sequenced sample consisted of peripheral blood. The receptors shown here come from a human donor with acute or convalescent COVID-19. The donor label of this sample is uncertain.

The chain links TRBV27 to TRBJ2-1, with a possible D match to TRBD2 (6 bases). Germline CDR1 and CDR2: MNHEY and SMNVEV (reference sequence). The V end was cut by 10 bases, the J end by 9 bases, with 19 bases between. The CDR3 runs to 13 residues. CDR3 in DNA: TGTGCCACCCGTTGGGTTAGGGACTTTGAGCAGTTCTTC. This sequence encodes CATRWVRDFEQFF.

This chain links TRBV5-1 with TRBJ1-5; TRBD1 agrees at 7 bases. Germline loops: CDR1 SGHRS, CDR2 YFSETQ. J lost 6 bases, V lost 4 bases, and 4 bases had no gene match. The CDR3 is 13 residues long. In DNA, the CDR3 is TGCGCCAGCAGCGTATACAGGGGTCAGCCCCAGCATTTT. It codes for CASSVYRGQPQHF.

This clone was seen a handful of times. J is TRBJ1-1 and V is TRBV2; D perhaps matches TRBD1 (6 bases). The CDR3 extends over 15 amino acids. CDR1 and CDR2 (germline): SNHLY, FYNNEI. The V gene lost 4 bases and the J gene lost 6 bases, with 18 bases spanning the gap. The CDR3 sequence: CASSGGLGQSAEAFF. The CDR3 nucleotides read TGTGCCAGCAGTGGAGGCCTAGGACAGTCCGCTGAAGCTTTCTTT.

The CDR3 DNA sequence: TGTGCCAGTAGTATAGACGGGGGGCTGGCCAACGTCCTGACTTTC. Translated: CASSIDGGLANVLTF. V and J are TRBV19 and TRBJ2-6, with a possible D match to TRBD2 (7 bases). CDR3 length: 15 residues. V lost 0 bases, J lost 6 bases, and 9 bases lay in between. Germline lookup yields CDR1 LNHDA and CDR2 SQIVND (reference sequence).

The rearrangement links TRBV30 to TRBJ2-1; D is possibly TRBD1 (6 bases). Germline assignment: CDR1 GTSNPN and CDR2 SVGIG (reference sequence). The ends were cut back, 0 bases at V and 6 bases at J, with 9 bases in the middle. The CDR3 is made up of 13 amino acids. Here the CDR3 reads CAWSVQGLNEQFF. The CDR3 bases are TGTGCCTGGAGTGTACAGGGCCTCAATGAGCAGTTCTTC. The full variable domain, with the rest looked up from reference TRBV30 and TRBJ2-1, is SQTIHQWPATLVQPVGSPLSLECTVEGTSNPNLYWYRQAAGRGLQLLFYSVGIGQISSEVPQNLSASRPQDRQFILSSKKLLLSDSGFYLCAWSVQGLNEQFFGPGTRLTVL.

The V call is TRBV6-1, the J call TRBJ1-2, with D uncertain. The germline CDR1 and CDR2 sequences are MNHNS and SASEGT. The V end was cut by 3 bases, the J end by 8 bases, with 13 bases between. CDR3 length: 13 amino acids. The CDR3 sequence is CASSDTETGGYTF. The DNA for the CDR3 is TGTGCCAGCAGTGATACGGAAACGGGGGGCTACACCTTC.

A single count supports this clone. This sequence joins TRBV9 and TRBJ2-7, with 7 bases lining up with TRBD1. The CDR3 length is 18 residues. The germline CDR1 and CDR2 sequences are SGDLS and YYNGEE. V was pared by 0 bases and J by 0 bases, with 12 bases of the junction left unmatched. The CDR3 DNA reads TGTGCCAGCAGCGTAGAGTGTCTGGGCAGGGGGAGCTCCTACGAGCAGTACGTC. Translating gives CASSVECLGRGSSYEQYV.

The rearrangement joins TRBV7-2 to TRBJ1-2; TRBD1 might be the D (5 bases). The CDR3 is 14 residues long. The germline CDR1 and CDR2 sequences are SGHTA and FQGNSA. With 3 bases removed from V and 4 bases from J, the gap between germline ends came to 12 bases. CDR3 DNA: TGTGCCAGCAGCTTTGACAGCAACTCCTATGGCTACACCTTC. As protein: CASSFDSNSYGYTF. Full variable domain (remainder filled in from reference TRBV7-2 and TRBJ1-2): GAGVSQSPSNKVTEKGKDVELRCDPISGHTALYWYRQSLGQGLEFLIYFQGNSAPDKSGLPSDRFSAERTGGSVSTLTIQRTQQEDSAVYLCASSFDSNSYGYTFGSGTRLTVV.

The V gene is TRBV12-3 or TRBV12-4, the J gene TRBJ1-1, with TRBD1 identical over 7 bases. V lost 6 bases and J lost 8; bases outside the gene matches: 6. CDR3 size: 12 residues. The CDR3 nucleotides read TGTGCCAGCAGCTACGACAGGGCCGAAGCTTTCTTT. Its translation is CASSYDRAEAFF.

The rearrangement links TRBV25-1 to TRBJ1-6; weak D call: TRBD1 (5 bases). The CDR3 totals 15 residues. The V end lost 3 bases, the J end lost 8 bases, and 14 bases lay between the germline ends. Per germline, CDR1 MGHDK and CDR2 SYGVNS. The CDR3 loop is CASSDPARVDSPLHF. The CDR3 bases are TGTGCCAGCAGTGACCCCGCCAGGGTGGATTCACCCCTCCACTTT. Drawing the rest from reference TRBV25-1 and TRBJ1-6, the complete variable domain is EADIYQTPRYLVIGTGKKITLECSQTMGHDKMYWYQQDPGMELHLIHYSYGVNSTEKGDLSSESTVSRIRTEHFPLTLESARPSHTSQYLCASSDPARVDSPLHFGNGTRLTVT.